The 20 T cell receptor beta chains presented below share a single source sample, sequenced in a study of cytomegalovirus exposure and HLA in healthy donors (dated by TCRdb to 2016 to 2017). Libraries were prepared through the immunoSEQ multiplex PCR assay. A mixture of 60 forward primers for TCR Vbeta segments and 13 reverse primers for TCR Jbeta segments was used in the multiplex PCR. What TCRdb holds here is the immuneACCESS table cut down to in-frame rearrangements. Part of the clones is not present; checked against another copy, under half of the missing clones reflect an unresolved V gene, and the others are unexplained. The sample table lists some 96,000 clones, about 80% of them with a count of one. The ten most abundant clones make up roughly 2% of the sample. The sample was PBMCs. These receptors were obtained from a man aged 35 to 55 in good health and CMV-seronegative.

This chain links TRBV19 with TRBJ2-3, with TRBD2 identical over 9 bases. Germline V gene lookup returns CDR1 LNHDA and CDR2 SQIVND (reference sequence). The CDR3 sequence is 15 residues long. V gave up 11 bases and J gave up 3 bases; unmatched junction bases: 12. For the CDR3, the DNA is TGTGCCTCAAGGGCCCTAGCGGGAAGAACAGATACGCAGTATTTT. Translating it yields CASRALAGRTDTQYF.

This chain links TRBV9 with TRBJ2-7; 7 positions agree with TRBD1. CDR3 length: 14 amino acids. Trimming at V came to 4 bases and at J to 4 bases, leaving 8 bases not matched to a gene. The germline V gene encodes CDR1 SGDLS and CDR2 YYNGEE. The CDR3 region is CASSPNRDRYEQYF. In DNA, the CDR3 is TGTGCCAGCAGCCCCAACCGGGACAGATACGAGCAGTACTTC.

The V and J genes are TRBV7-9 and TRBJ2-3; D might be TRBD1 (5 bases). CDR1 is SEHNR and CDR2 is FQNEAQ in the germline V gene (reference sequence). The CDR3 runs 13 residues. V lost 6 bases and J lost 6, with 13 bases in between. CDR3 DNA: TGTGCCAGCAGTACAGGATCTTACGATACGCAGTATTTT. This codes for CASSTGSYDTQYF. The full variable domain, with the rest looked up from reference TRBV7-9 and TRBJ2-3, is DTGVSQNPRHKITKRGQNVTFRCDPISEHNRLYWYRQTLGQGPEFLTYFQNEAQLEKSRLLSDRFSAERPKGSFSTLEIQRTEQGDSAMYLCASSTGSYDTQYFGPGTRLTVL.

The V gene is TRBV11-3, the J gene TRBJ2-2; 10 bases are shared with TRBD2. The ends lost 5 bases at V and 3 bases at J; junction bases unmatched: 9. The CDR3 runs to 17 residues. Germline CDR1 reads SGHNT; CDR2 reads YENEEA. The CDR3 sequence is CASSPHSGGLHTGELFF. CDR3 DNA: TGTGCCAGCAGCCCTCATAGCGGGGGGCTCCACACCGGGGAGCTGTTTTTT. Full variable domain (rest looked up from reference TRBV11-3 and TRBJ2-2): EAGVVQSPRYKIIEKKQPVAFWCNPISGHNTLYWYLQNLGQGPELLIRYENEEAVDDSQLPKDRFSAERLKGVDSTLKIQPAELGDSAVYLCASSPHSGGLHTGELFFGEGSRLTVL.

The genes are TRBV5-8 and TRBJ2-3; D call uncertain. Trimming left V 0 bases short and J 0 bases short, with 8 bases between. Per the germline V gene, CDR1 is SGHTS and CDR2 is YDEGEE. The CDR3 is 15 amino acids. DNA for the CDR3: TGTGCCAGCAGCTTGGACAGCTCGAGCACAGATACGCAGTATTTT. Protein sequence: CASSLDSSSTDTQYF.

This chain connects TRBV28 to TRBJ2-5, with 10 positions matching TRBD2. The CDR3 covers 16 residues. With 0 bases clipped from V and 5 bases from J, the junction kept 6 bases outside the gene matches. CDR1 MDHEN and CDR2 SYDVKM come from the germline V gene. The CDR3 spells CASSLWGLARWETQYF. CDR3 nucleotides: TGTGCCAGCAGTTTATGGGGACTAGCGAGGTGGGAGACCCAGTACTTC.

This chain uses TRBV30 with TRBJ1-5; D gene uncertain. V lost 4 bases and J 10 bases, leaving 17 bases between the germline ends. The CDR3 is 13 amino acids. CDR1 GTSNPN and CDR2 SVGIG come from the germline V gene (reference sequence). The CDR3 reads CAWTRYLGEPQHF. DNA of the CDR3: TGTGCCTGGACGCGGTATCTAGGCGAACCCCAGCATTTT.

The V gene is TRBV7-2, the J gene TRBJ1-3, with a tentative D call TRBD1 (5 bases). The CDR3 length is 14 residues. Germline assignment: CDR1 SGHTA and CDR2 FQGNSA. V was shortened by 4 bases and J by 9 bases, with 16 bases between the two germline ends. CDR3 in amino acids: CASSSEQGLGTIYF. The DNA of the CDR3 is TGTGCCAGCAGCTCAGAGCAGGGATTAGGCACCATATATTTT.

Remarks on this clone: The germline gene is not matched at one end of the junction; a read error may be the cause. The CDR3 spells CSSSPNQQGAFF. CDR3 DNA: TGTTCCAGCAGCCCAAATCAACAGGGAGCTTTCTTT. The chain links TRBV7-9 to TRBJ1-1, with a possible D match to TRBD1 (6 bases). Germline V gene data show CDR1 as SEHNR and CDR2 as FQNEAQ (reference sequence). CDR3 length: 12 residues.

V and J are TRBV28 and TRBJ2-3; D possibly corresponds to TRBD1 (5 bases). CDR1 is MDHEN and CDR2 is SYDVKM in the germline V gene. This CDR3 has 14 residues. The V end was cut by 2 bases, the J end by 0 bases, with 6 bases between. CDR3 bases: TGTGCCAGCAGTTTAGGGGCTAGCACAGATACGCAGTATTTT. Protein product: CASSLGASTDTQYF.

The CDR3 nucleotides read TGTGCCAGCAGCTTAGCGGGCAGAGCTAACTATGGCTACACCTTC. Amino acid sequence: CASSLAGRANYGYTF. This rearrangement joins TRBV7-2 to TRBJ1-2; D uncertain. This CDR3 is 15 amino acids long. Germline CDR1 and CDR2: SGHTA and FQGNSA. With 0 bases removed from V and 0 bases from J, the gap between germline ends came to 8 bases.

This chain links TRBV6-1 with TRBJ2-7; D remains unclear. The CDR3 has 12 residues. Trimming stripped 6 bases from V and 1 base from J, with 7 bases between. Germline loops: CDR1 MNHNS, CDR2 SASEGT. CDR3 sequence reads: CASRAESYEQYF. The CDR3 nucleotides read TGTGCCAGCAGGGCAGAATCCTACGAGCAGTACTTC.

The chain employs TRBV28 and TRBJ2-1; D not certain. The length of the CDR3 is 11 residues. The germline V gene has CDR1 MDHEN and CDR2 SYDVKM. V lost 5 bases and J 16 bases, leaving 15 bases between the germline ends. The CDR3 region has the DNA TGTGCCAGCAGTCGGTCCCACCCTTCCTTCTTC. It is translated as CASSRSHPSFF.

This clone was recorded a few times. CDR3 residues: CASSEQGSRAQYF. In DNA, the CDR3 is TGTGCCAGCAGTGAACAGGGTTCTAGGGCCCAGTACTTC. This chain joins TRBV2 and TRBJ2-5, with TRBD1 as a possible D gene (5 bases). This CDR3 contains 13 residues. The V end was cut by 2 bases, the J end by 9 bases, with 13 bases between. CDR1 is SNHLY and CDR2 is FYNNEI in the germline V gene.

The chain combines TRBV28 with TRBJ1-2, with 7 bases lining up with TRBD1. This CDR3 contains 14 residues. Germline V gives CDR1 MDHEN, CDR2 SYDVKM. V shed 5 bases, J shed 4 bases, and the junction held 7 bases outside the gene matches. As DNA, the CDR3 is TGTGCCAGCAGTGCACCAGGGACAGTCTATGGCTACACCTTC. It is translated as CASSAPGTVYGYTF.

This clone showed up just a few times. The rearrangement links TRBV7-9 to TRBJ2-3, with a possible D match to TRBD2 (5 bases). Germline loops: CDR1 SEHNR, CDR2 FQNEAQ (reference sequence). The CDR3 has 13 residues. V was shortened by 3 bases and J by 3 bases, with 7 bases between the two germline ends. CDR3 in amino acids: CASSFRGTDTQYF. The DNA for the CDR3 is TGTGCCAGCAGCTTCCGAGGGACAGATACGCAGTATTTT.

The V call is TRBV5-5, the J call TRBJ2-7, with D tentatively TRBD2 (7 bases). Trimming pared 4 bases from V and 5 bases from J, leaving 19 bases between. Germline CDR1 SGHKS, CDR2 YYEKEE (reference sequence). This CDR3 spans 15 amino acids. The CDR3 nucleotides read TGTGCCAGCAGCGTAGGGGGGGGTTCCCCCAACGAGCAGTACTTC. It specifies CASSVGGGSPNEQYF. Using reference TRBV5-5 and TRBJ2-7 for the parts outside the CDR3, the full variable domain is DAGVTQSPTHLIKTRGQQVTLRCSPISGHKSVSWYQQVLGQGPQFIFQYYEKEERGRGNFPDRFSARQFPNYSSELNVNALLLGDSALYLCASSVGGGSPNEQYFGPGTRLTVT.

This clone appeared a few times. The chain is built from TRBV6-5 and TRBJ1-1, with 8 bases that match TRBD1. The ends lost 8 bases at V and 4 bases at J; junction bases unmatched: 6. Germline assignment: CDR1 MNHEY and CDR2 SVGAGI. The CDR3 is made up of 13 amino acids. The CDR3 loop reads CASGPTGGTEAFF. As DNA, the CDR3 is TGTGCCAGCGGCCCAACAGGGGGCACTGAAGCTTTCTTT.

The rearrangement links TRBV6-5 to TRBJ1-1; TRBD1 matches 7 bases. V lost 6 bases and J lost 3; bases outside the gene matches: 7. This CDR3 contains 14 residues. In germline, CDR1 is MNHEY, CDR2 SVGAGI. CDR3 amino acids: CASRRTDRDTEAFF. CDR3 in DNA: TGTGCCAGCAGACGTACTGACAGGGACACTGAAGCTTTCTTT.

The chain carries TRBV7-9 and TRBJ2-7; the match to TRBD1 covers 9 bases. Germline trimming cut 5 bases from V and 5 bases from J; bases unmatched to any gene: 7. Germline CDR1 reads SEHNR; CDR2 reads FQNEAQ (reference sequence). This CDR3 is 14 amino acids long. The CDR3 coding sequence is TGTGCCAGCAGCGGGGACAGGGTAGTTCACGAGCAGTACTTC. Its translation is CASSGDRVVHEQYF.